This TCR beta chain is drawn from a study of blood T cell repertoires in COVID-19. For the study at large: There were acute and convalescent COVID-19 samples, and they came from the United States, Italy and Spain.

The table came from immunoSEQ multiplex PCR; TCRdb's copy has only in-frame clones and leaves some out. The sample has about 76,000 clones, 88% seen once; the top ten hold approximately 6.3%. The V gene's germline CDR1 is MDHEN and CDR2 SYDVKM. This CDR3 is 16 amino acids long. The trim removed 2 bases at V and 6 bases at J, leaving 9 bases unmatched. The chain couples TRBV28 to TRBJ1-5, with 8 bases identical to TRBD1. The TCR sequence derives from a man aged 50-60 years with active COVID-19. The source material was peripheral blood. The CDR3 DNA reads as TGTGCCAGCAGTTTAGCCCGGACAGGGTCTGGTCAGCCCCAGCATTTT. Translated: CASSLARTGSGQPQHF.